The present T cell receptor beta chain was sequenced within a study of identifying expanded T cells in peripheral blood. Notes on this clone: Its antigen is as yet unknown.

The germline gives CDR1 SGDLS, CDR2 YYNGEE. The CDR3 spans 15 residues. V shed 4 bases and J 11 bases; nucleotides not matched to a gene: 14. General study results and limits: Technical replicates showed around 1.2 changed clones; two weeks around 15; four weeks 19. Variance in clone template counts between roughly two-week samples significantly increased with total template count across all healthy donors.

Sequencing used immunoSEQ multiplex PCR; TCRdb keeps in-frame clones, though not all of them. Altogether 85,000 to 95,000 clones are present, approximately 91% being singletons, with the ten largest covering roughly 3.8%. Collection occurred without any documented infections or immune events in donors. This chain uses TRBV9 with TRBJ1-1, with 10 nucleotides matching TRBD1. The receptor was isolated from a person aged 18-69 years in good health. Sequenced: blood. In DNA form, the CDR3 reads TGTGCCAGCAGCCCTGGACAGGGGGATATGGAAGAGGCTTTCTTT. Its translation is CASSPGQGDMEEAFF.